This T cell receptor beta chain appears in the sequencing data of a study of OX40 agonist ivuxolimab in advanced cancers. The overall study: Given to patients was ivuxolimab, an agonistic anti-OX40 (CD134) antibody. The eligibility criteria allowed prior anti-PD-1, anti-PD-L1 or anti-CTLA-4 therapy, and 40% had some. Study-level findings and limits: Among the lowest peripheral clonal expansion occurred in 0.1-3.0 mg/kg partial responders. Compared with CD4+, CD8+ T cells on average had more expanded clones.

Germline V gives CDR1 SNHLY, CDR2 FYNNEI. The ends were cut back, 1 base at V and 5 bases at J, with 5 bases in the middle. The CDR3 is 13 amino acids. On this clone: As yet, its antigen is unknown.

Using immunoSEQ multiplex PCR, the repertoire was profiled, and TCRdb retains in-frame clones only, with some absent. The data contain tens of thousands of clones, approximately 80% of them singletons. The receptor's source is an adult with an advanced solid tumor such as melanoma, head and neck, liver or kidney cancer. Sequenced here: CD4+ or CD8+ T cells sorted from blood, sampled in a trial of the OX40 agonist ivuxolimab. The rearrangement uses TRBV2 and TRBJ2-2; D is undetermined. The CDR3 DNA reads TGTGCCAGCAGTGAAGACCCTACCGGGGAGCTGTTTTTT. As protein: CASSEDPTGELFF.